The text below deals with one T cell receptor (beta chain). The antigen is undetermined. The study ran its PCR with 60 Vbeta and 13 Jbeta primers. Only in-frame clones appear in the TCRdb table, and some are missing; sequencing was by immunoSEQ multiplex PCR. Counted here are approximately 32,000 clones, around 80% occurring once; the ten biggest clones make up around 3.6%. This sample is part of a study of cytomegalovirus exposure and HLA in healthy donors. Regarding the study as a whole: Rarity characterized most TCR sequences, yet some public TCRs appeared in many donors. Earlier analysis yielded a pattern in which most TCR beta V segments were productive about 90% or about 30% of the time.

The germline gives CDR1 SEHNR, CDR2 FQNEAQ (reference sequence). This CDR3 region has 14 residues. Losses at the gene ends were 10 bases for V and 7 bases for J; bases not matched to a gene: 11. The material sequenced was PBMCs. This receptor was identified in a woman younger than 35 in good health and CMV-seronegative. The rearrangement joins TRBV7-9 to TRBJ2-4, with TRBD1 identical over 9 bases. The CDR3 DNA reads TGTGCCACCACCAGCGGGACAGGGATCAACATTCAGTACTTC. This translates into CATTSGTGINIQYF.